This TCR beta chain was recorded in a study of Graves' ophthalmopathy and Graves' hyperthyroidism. V was trimmed by 8 bases and J by 4 bases, leaving 15 bases between them. The CDR3 totals 13 residues. Where ophthalmopathy was absent within 18 months of follow-up, hyperthyroidism was stable. This clonotype came up many times. Its specificity is not known. Amplification of TCR beta CDR3 regions used RNA transcripts. Following a first-round RT-PCR that used HTBI primers, a second-round multiplex PCR was carried out. TCRdb recomputed calls from the multiplex PCR reads with MiXCR, one row per CDR3 protein. The data show hundreds of thousands of distinct CDR3 sequences, roughly 20% seen once. Study outcomes and limitations: Blood also held most thyroid clonotypes expanded above 0.001 frequency.

The V gene is TRBV12-3 or TRBV12-4, the J gene TRBJ2-7, with D perhaps TRBD1 or TRBD2 (5 bases each). This TCR derives from a woman aged 18 to 35 with stable Graves' hyperthyroidism. Some clones in this sample may be carry-over from other donors' samples. Material for sequencing was peripheral blood. CDR3 coding DNA: TGTGCCAGCGCCTCGTGGGGCGGGTACGAGCAGTACTTC. This gives the protein CASASWGGYEQYF.